The 10 T cell receptor beta chains below were found in one sample sequenced in a study of human T cells and chemical hapten exposure. Noted time point: pre-sensitization, week 0. As to treatment: therapeutic diphenylcyclopropenone sensitization with weekly scalp DPC. TCRdb called the RACE reads again in MiXCR, with one record for every CDR3 protein. The sample lists about 260,000 distinct CDR3 sequences; 7.5% to 10% were seen once. The specimen was whole blood, collected in connection with sensitization to the hapten diphenylcyclopropenone (DPC). The source is a middle-aged woman with alopecia areata. Some clones in this sample may be carry-over from other donors' samples.

This clonotype has just a few counts. The chain joins TRBV5-1 to TRBJ2-3; 9 nucleotides line up with TRBD2. This CDR3 comprises 14 residues. Germline V gene sequence: CDR1 SGHRS, CDR2 YFSETQ. V lost 8 bases and J lost 8; bases outside the gene matches: 12. The CDR3 DNA reads TGCGCCAGTGAAGGGACTAGCCCGGCTGGTACGCAGTATTTT. Amino acids: CASEGTSPAGTQYF. Combining the CDR3 with reference TRBV5-1 and TRBJ2-3 gives the whole variable domain KAGVTQTPRYLIKTRGQQVTLSCSPISGHRSVSWYQQTPGQGLQFLFEYFSETQRNKGNFPGRFSGRQFSNSRSEMNVSTLELGDSALYLCASEGTSPAGTQYFGPGTRLTVL.

A remark on this clonotype: An end of the junction differs from the germline gene, which may be a read error. The chain recombines TRBV20-1 with TRBJ2-7, with TRBD1 as a possible D gene (5 bases). Germline V gene data show CDR1 as DFQATT and CDR2 as SNEGSKA (reference sequence). This CDR3 comprises 15 residues. CDR3 sequence: CSARDPQAGTYEQYF. CDR3 in DNA: TGCAGTGCAAGAGACCCTCAGGCAGGGACCTACGAGCAGTACTTC.

This clonotype was seen at least ten times. The chain links TRBV4-2 to TRBJ1-1; D call uncertain. This CDR3 contains 13 residues. Germline lookup yields CDR1 LGHNA and CDR2 YNFKEQ. V dropped 3 bases and J dropped 4 bases, with 9 bases sitting between them. The CDR3 nucleotides read TGTGCCAGCAGCCACCCACAAGGCACTGAAGCTTTCTTT. Amino acids: CASSHPQGTEAFF.

V is TRBV12-3 or TRBV12-4 and J is TRBJ2-1, with D perhaps TRBD1 (5 bases). V lost 2 bases and J lost 3, with 8 bases in between. This CDR3 has 14 residues. The CDR3 reads CASSLRQNYNEQFF. DNA for the CDR3: TGTGCCAGCAGTTTACGACAGAACTACAATGAGCAGTTCTTC.

This clonotype was recorded only once. This sequence joins TRBV20-1 and TRBJ2-1, with D maybe TRBD2 (6 bases). Trimming stripped 2 bases from V and 2 bases from J, with 10 bases between. The CDR3 length is 14 residues. The germline V gene has CDR1 DFQATT and CDR2 SNEGSKA (reference sequence). The chain's CDR3 is CSARRTTPYNEQFF. The CDR3, as DNA: TGCAGTGCTAGACGGACTACCCCCTACAATGAGCAGTTCTTC.

This chain links TRBV27 with TRBJ1-6; TRBD1 is a possible D gene (6 bases). The CDR3 spans 15 residues. V was pared by 2 bases and J by 8 bases, with 13 bases between. Germline V gene lookup returns CDR1 MNHEY and CDR2 SMNVEV (reference sequence). CDR3 DNA: TGTGCCAGCAGTTTAGAAGGGACAAACCATTCACCCCTCCACTTT. It translates to CASSLEGTNHSPLHF.

This clonotype was seen many times. J is TRBJ2-1 and V is TRBV7-3, with 11 bases that match TRBD2. V was pared by 4 bases and J by 10 bases, with 9 bases of the junction left unmatched. The CDR3 sequence is 15 residues long. CDR1 and CDR2 from the germline V gene are SGHTA and FQGTGA. CDR3 nucleotide sequence: TGTGCCAGCAGCTCATTAGCGGGAGGGAGAAGGGAGCAGTTCTTC. The encoded protein is CASSSLAGGRREQFF.

Many counts were recorded for this clonotype. This chain uses TRBV6-1 with TRBJ2-7, with TRBD1 matching over 9 bases. V gave up 11 bases and J gave up 3 bases; unmatched junction bases: 8. This CDR3 has 13 residues. In germline, CDR1 is MNHNS, CDR2 SASEGT. CDR3 loop: CAAFGTGNYEQYF. In DNA form, the CDR3 reads TGTGCCGCTTTCGGGACAGGGAACTACGAGCAGTACTTC.

In this sample, this clonotype turned up many times. The V call is TRBV15, the J call TRBJ2-1; TRBD2 aligns across 7 bases. The CDR3 spans 13 residues. Germline V gene data show CDR1 as LNHNV and CDR2 as YYDKDF (reference sequence). Germline trimming cut 6 bases from V and 7 bases from J; bases unmatched to any gene: 6. The CDR3 coding sequence is TGTGCCACCAGTGGGAGGGCCGTGAATGAGCAGTTCTTC. As protein: CATSGRAVNEQFF.

The chain recombines TRBV6-2 or TRBV6-3 with TRBJ1-2; 7 nucleotides agree with TRBD1. This CDR3 comprises 14 residues. CDR1 is MNHEY and CDR2 is SVGEGT in the germline V gene. V shed 2 bases and J 2 bases; nucleotides not matched to a gene: 2. This CDR3 is CASSYVTGNYGYTF. CDR3 in DNA: TGTGCCAGCAGTTACGTGACAGGGAACTATGGCTACACCTTC.